The 22 T cell receptor beta chains below were found in one sample sequenced in a study of vaccination and CD4 T cells after COVID-19. Treatment meaning: approximately 9-day PBMC culture with coronavirus spike peptide pools or control peptides (ViraFEST assay). The Oncomine TCR Beta short-read assay was applied to DNA of cultured CD4+ T cells. TCRdb re-derived calls from the PCR reads in MiXCR, one entry per CDR3 protein. The profile shows roughly 28,000 distinct CDR3 sequences, approximately 62% of them singletons. Their target antigens are unknown. The sequences come from CD4+ T cells from blood, cultured in vitro, collected after SARS-CoV-2 vaccination. The receptors stem from a human donor who received a COVID-19 vaccine.

This clonotype showed up just a few times. The chain links TRBV19 to TRBJ2-1; 14 bases align to TRBD2. The CDR3 contains 17 residues. V lost 2 bases and J lost 5; bases outside the gene matches: 5. Germline CDR1 reads LNHDA; CDR2 reads SQIVND (reference sequence). CDR3 protein: CASSIRGTSGRNNEQFF. The CDR3 DNA reads TGTGCCAGTAGTATACGAGGGACTAGCGGGAGAAACAATGAGCAGTTCTTC.

Here the CDR3 reads CASRSSGTGFFSYNSPLHF. In DNA form, the CDR3 reads TGTGCCAGCAGATCTTCGGGGACAGGATTTTTCTCCTATAATTCACCCCTCCACTTT. The chain couples TRBV6-1 to TRBJ1-6; 8 nucleotides align to TRBD1. Germline CDR1 reads MNHNS; CDR2 reads SASEGT. V shed 6 bases, J shed 0 bases, and the junction held 13 bases outside the gene matches. The CDR3 consists of 19 residues.

This chain uses TRBV28 with TRBJ1-2; D may be TRBD1 (5 bases). The CDR3 extends over 12 amino acids. V dropped 5 bases and J dropped 13 bases, with 17 bases sitting between them. Germline CDR1 MDHEN, CDR2 SYDVKM. The CDR3 spells CASSPPRGTATF. CDR3 nucleotides: TGTGCCAGCAGTCCTCCTCGGGGGACTGCCACCTTC.

This sequence joins TRBV19 and TRBJ1-5; TRBD1 matches 9 bases. Germline V gives CDR1 LNHDA, CDR2 SQIVND (reference sequence). This CDR3 contains 17 residues. V shed 6 bases and J 2 bases; nucleotides not matched to a gene: 11. The CDR3 DNA reads TGTGCCAGTAGGACAGGGGGGACTAGTGGGCGCAATCAGCCCCAGCATTTT. Amino acid sequence: CASRTGGTSGRNQPQHF.

In its sample, this clonotype was seen a few times. The rearrangement uses TRBV20-1 and TRBJ2-3; the D is unclear. Trimming took 3 bases from V and 3 from J, leaving 7 bases between them. Looked up from germline, CDR1 is DFQATT and CDR2 is SNEGSKA (reference sequence). CDR3 length equals 12 residues. This chain's CDR3 is CSASLATDTQYF. CDR3 DNA sequence: TGCAGTGCTAGTTTGGCGACAGATACGCAGTATTTT.

This clonotype was counted only a few times. The gene calls are TRBV6-1 and TRBJ1-4; 12 nucleotides align to TRBD1. Germline values: CDR1 MNHNS, CDR2 SASEGT. The CDR3 has 16 amino acids. After removal of 6 bases from V and 10 bases from J, the junction contained 12 bases not matched to a gene. CDR3 DNA: TGTGCCAGCAGCTCCGGGACAGGGGGCCCGGGGGGAAAACTGTTTTTT. The encoded protein is CASSSGTGGPGGKLFF.

This clonotype has more than one count but fewer than ten. The V call is TRBV27, the J call TRBJ2-2; D call uncertain. CDR3 length: 13 amino acids. V was clipped by 5 bases and J by 4 bases, with 8 bases between them. Germline V CDR1 and CDR2: MNHEY, SMNVEV (reference sequence). The CDR3 nucleotides read TGTGCCAGCAGTCTTACGGGCACCGGGGAGCTGTTTTTT. It is translated as CASSLTGTGELFF.

This clonotype showed up just a few times. The genes are TRBV6-1 and TRBJ2-1, with 7 positions matching TRBD2. The germline gives CDR1 MNHNS, CDR2 SASEGT. The CDR3 consists of 14 residues. V shed 7 bases, J shed 4 bases, and the junction held 7 bases outside the gene matches. The CDR3 sequence: CASIAGTNYNEQFF. The CDR3, as DNA: TGTGCCAGCATCGCCGGGACTAATTACAATGAGCAGTTCTTC.

This clonotype was seen a few times. This sequence joins TRBV7-2 and TRBJ1-2, with a possible D match to TRBD1 (6 bases). V was clipped by 4 bases and J by 3 bases, with 21 bases between them. The CDR3 spans 17 residues. Germline V lookup: CDR1 SGHTA, CDR2 FQGNSA. This CDR3 reads CASSSGGKRTEHYGYTF. CDR3 DNA: TGTGCCAGCAGCTCCGGAGGCAAACGGACAGAACACTATGGCTACACCTTC.

This clonotype was found once. The genes are TRBV6-1 and TRBJ1-2; D call uncertain. V was shortened by 6 bases and J by 4 bases, with 15 bases between the two germline ends. Germline V gene data show CDR1 as MNHNS and CDR2 as SASEGT. This CDR3 spans 14 amino acids. As DNA, the CDR3 is TGTGCCAGCAGGCTCGGGTCTTCCTCCTATGGCTACACCTTC. Its protein is CASRLGSSSYGYTF.

J is TRBJ2-4 and V is TRBV18; weak D call: TRBD2 (6 bases). The CDR3 totals 16 residues. The germline V gene has CDR1 KGHSH and CDR2 LQKENI. Between the trimmed V and J ends, which lost 3 bases and 3 bases, there was a span of 15 bases. The CDR3 region is CASSPGGASGKNIQYF. DNA of the CDR3: TGTGCCAGCTCACCGGGCGGGGCGTCTGGCAAAAACATTCAGTACTTC.

This clonotype occurred a few times. The chain carries TRBV6-1 and TRBJ1-6; D is ambiguous. V was shortened by 10 bases and J by 7 bases, with 11 bases between the two germline ends. The length of the CDR3 is 12 residues. The germline V gene has CDR1 MNHNS and CDR2 SASEGT. The CDR3 protein is CATSSSNSPLHF. CDR3 DNA sequence: TGTGCCACCTCGTCTTCCAATTCACCCCTCCACTTT.

The chain uses TRBV25-1 and TRBJ1-1; 7 bases are a match to TRBD1. With V trimmed by 6 bases and J by 4 bases, 11 bases remained unmatched. CDR3 length: 15 amino acids. Germline CDR1 reads MGHDK; CDR2 reads SYGVNS. CDR3 amino acids: CASSYGTVGPTEAFF. DNA for the CDR3: TGTGCCAGCAGCTACGGGACAGTTGGTCCCACTGAAGCTTTCTTT.

The genes are TRBV6-2 or TRBV6-3 and TRBJ1-2; TRBD1 is a possible D gene (5 bases). This CDR3 region has 17 residues. V dropped 6 bases and J dropped 4 bases, with 24 bases sitting between them. Germline V gives CDR1 MNHEY, CDR2 SVGEGT. This CDR3 reads CASRDSAGRGASYGYTF. The CDR3 nucleotides read TGTGCCAGCAGGGATAGTGCGGGAAGAGGGGCGAGCTATGGCTACACCTTC.

V is TRBV20-1 and J is TRBJ2-2; TRBD1 might be the D (6 bases). Between the trimmed V and J ends, which lost 0 bases and 9 bases, there was a span of 8 bases. Looked up from germline, CDR1 is DFQATT and CDR2 is SNEGSKA (reference sequence). The CDR3 loop spans 12 amino acids. The CDR3 bases are TGCAGTGCTAGAGAAGGGGGACGGGAGCTGTTTTTT. This encodes CSAREGGRELFF.

A word on this clonotype: One junction end disagrees with the germline gene, perhaps due to a read error. The V call is TRBV20-1, the J call TRBJ1-3, with 10 bases lining up with TRBD1. The germline V gene has CDR1 DFQATT and CDR2 SNEGSKA (reference sequence). The CDR3 covers 17 residues. The DNA of the CDR3 is TGCAGTGCAAGAGCGGGACAGGGGTCTCGCTCTGGAAACACCATATATTTT. Translating it yields CSARAGQGSRSGNTIYF.

The V and J genes are TRBV30 and TRBJ1-1; D is uncertain. V was clipped by 0 bases and J by 0 bases, with 11 bases between them. CDR1 and CDR2 from the germline V gene are GTSNPN and SVGIG (reference sequence). CDR3 length: 15 residues. The CDR3 here is CAWSVLGSMNTEAFF. Written as DNA, the CDR3 is TGTGCCTGGAGTGTACTCGGGAGCATGAACACTGAAGCTTTCTTT.

V gene TRBV4-2 combines with J gene TRBJ2-3, with 8 bases that match TRBD2. CDR1 is LGHNA, CDR2 YNFKEQ, per germline. The J segment lost 2 bases and the V segment lost 2 bases, leaving 21 bases of the junction unmatched. The CDR3 contains 21 residues. CDR3 nucleotide sequence: TGTGCCAGCAGCCAAATTACCCCTTCAGCGGGGGACGTCATCGTCACAGATACGCAGTATTTT. Its protein product is CASSQITPSAGDVIVTDTQYF.

The chain joins TRBV15 to TRBJ2-3; 8 nucleotides match TRBD2. The CDR3 length is 15 residues. J lost 3 bases, V lost 8 bases, and 10 bases had no gene match. CDR1 is LNHNV, CDR2 YYDKDF, per germline (reference sequence). CDR3 in amino acids: CATQAGELGTDTQYF. As DNA, the CDR3 is TGTGCCACCCAAGCGGGGGAGCTTGGGACAGATACGCAGTATTTT.

The J gene is TRBJ2-3, the V gene TRBV12-3 or TRBV12-4; 9 positions agree with TRBD1. J was trimmed by 6 bases and V by 7 bases; bases with no gene match: 11. CDR3 length equals 15 residues. This CDR3 reads CASTKQGAPGDTQYF. The CDR3 DNA reads TGTGCCAGCACCAAACAGGGGGCCCCCGGGGATACGCAGTATTTT.

The J gene is TRBJ2-1, the V gene TRBV2; D is perhaps TRBD2 (5 bases). The CDR3 has 13 residues. Germline assignment: CDR1 SNHLY and CDR2 FYNNEI. Trimming took 8 bases from V and 0 from J, leaving 8 bases between them. The CDR3 spells CASDTSSYNEQFF. CDR3 nucleotide sequence: TGTGCCAGCGATACTAGCTCCTACAATGAGCAGTTCTTC.

This rearrangement joins TRBV7-2 to TRBJ2-7, with 14 bases matching TRBD2. The germline V gene has CDR1 SGHTA and CDR2 FQGNSA. This CDR3 region has 18 residues. After removal of 3 bases from V and 6 bases from J, the junction contained 13 bases not matched to a gene. CDR3 bases: TGTGCCAGCAGCTTGAGCCCCGCCGGACTAGCGGGGGGAGGCGAGCAGTACTTC. This gives the protein CASSLSPAGLAGGGEQYF.